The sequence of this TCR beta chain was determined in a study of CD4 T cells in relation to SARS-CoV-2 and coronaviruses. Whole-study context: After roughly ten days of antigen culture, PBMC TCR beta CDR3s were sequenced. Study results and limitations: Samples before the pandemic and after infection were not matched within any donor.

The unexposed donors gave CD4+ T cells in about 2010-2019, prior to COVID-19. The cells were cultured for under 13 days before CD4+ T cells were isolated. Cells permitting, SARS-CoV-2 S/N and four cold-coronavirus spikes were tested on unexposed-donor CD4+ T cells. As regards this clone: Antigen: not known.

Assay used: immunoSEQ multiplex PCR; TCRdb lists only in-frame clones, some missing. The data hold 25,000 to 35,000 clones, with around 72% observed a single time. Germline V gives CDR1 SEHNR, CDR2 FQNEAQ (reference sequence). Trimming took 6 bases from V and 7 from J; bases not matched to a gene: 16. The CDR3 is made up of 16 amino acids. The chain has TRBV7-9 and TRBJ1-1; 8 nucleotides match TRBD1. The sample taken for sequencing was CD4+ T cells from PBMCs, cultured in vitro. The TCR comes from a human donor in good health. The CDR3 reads CASRPGGENPGGEAFF. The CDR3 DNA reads TGTGCCAGCAGACCAGGGGGCGAGAATCCCGGAGGTGAAGCTTTCTTT.